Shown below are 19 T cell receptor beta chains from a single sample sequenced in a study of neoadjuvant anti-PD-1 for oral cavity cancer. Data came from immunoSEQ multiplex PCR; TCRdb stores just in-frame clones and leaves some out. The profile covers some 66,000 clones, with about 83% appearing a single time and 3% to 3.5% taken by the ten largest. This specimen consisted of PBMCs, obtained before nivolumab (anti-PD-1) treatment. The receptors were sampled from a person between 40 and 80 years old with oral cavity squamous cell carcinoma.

The CDR3 bases are TGTGCCAGCAGTTTATACGCAGGGGCAGTGTGGACCCAGTACTTC. Its protein product is CASSLYAGAVWTQYF. This chain connects TRBV27 to TRBJ2-5; possibly TRBD1 for D (6 bases). Germline CDR1 is MNHEY and CDR2 is SMNVEV (reference sequence). The CDR3 consists of 15 residues. V lost 1 base, J lost 7 bases, and 16 bases lay in between.

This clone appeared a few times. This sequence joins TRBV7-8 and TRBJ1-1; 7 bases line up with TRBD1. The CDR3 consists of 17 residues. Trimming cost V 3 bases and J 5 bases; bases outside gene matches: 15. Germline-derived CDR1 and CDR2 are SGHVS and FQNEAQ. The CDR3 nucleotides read TGTGCCAGCAGCTTGGGGGTAACAGGGGCCAGAGGGACTGAAGCTTTCTTT. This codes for CASSLGVTGARGTEAFF.

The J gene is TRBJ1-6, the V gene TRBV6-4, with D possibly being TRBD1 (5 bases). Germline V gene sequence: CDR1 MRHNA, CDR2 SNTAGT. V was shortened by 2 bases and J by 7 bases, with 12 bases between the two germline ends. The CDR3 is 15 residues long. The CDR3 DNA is TGTGCCAGCAGTGACGTTGGGGCCGGGAATTCACCCCTCCACTTT. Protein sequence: CASSDVGAGNSPLHF.

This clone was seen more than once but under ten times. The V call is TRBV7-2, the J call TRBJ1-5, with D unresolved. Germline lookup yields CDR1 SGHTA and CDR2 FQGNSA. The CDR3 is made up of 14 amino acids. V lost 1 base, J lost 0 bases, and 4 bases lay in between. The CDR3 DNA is TGTGCCAGCAGCTTAGTGGCTAGCAATCAGCCCCAGCATTTT. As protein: CASSLVASNQPQHF.

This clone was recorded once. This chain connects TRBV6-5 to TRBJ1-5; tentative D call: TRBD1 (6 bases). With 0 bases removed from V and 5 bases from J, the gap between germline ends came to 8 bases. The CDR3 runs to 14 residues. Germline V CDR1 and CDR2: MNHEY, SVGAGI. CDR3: CASSYSRGDQPQHF. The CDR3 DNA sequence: TGTGCCAGCAGTTACTCCAGGGGCGATCAGCCCCAGCATTTT.

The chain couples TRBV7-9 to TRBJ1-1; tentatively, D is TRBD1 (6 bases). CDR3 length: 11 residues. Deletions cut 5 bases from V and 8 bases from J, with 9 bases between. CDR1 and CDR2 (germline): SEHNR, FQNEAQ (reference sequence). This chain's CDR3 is CASSLTGEAFF. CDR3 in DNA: TGTGCCAGCAGCCTGACAGGAGAAGCTTTCTTT.

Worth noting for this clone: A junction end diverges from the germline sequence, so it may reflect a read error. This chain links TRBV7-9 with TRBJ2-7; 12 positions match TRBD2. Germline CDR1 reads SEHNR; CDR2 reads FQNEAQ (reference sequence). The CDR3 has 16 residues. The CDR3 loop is CASSLAGGYFSYEQYF. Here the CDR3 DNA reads TGTGCCAGCAGCCTAGCGGGGGGGTACTTCTCCTACGAGCAGTACTTC.

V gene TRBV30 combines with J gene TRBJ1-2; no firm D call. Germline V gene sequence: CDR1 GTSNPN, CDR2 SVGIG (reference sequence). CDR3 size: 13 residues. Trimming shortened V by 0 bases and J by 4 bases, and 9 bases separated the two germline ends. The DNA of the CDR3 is TGTGCCTGGAGTGTATCCCTCATCTATGGCTACACCTTC. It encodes CAWSVSLIYGYTF.

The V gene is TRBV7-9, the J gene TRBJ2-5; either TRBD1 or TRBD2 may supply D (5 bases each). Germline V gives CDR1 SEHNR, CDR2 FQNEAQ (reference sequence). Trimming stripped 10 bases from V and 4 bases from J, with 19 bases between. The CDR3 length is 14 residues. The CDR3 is CATRGRAVRETQYF. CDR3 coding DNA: TGTGCCACCCGGGGCAGGGCGGTTCGAGAGACCCAGTACTTC. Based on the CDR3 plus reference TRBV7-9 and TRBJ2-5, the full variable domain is DTGVSQNPRHKITKRGQNVTFRCDPISEHNRLYWYRQTLGQGPEFLTYFQNEAQLEKSRLLSDRFSAERPKGSFSTLEIQRTEQGDSAMYLCATRGRAVRETQYFGPGTRLLVL.

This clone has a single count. CDR3 in amino acids: CASRRENEKLFF. The CDR3 nucleotides read TGTGCCAGCAGACGGGAGAATGAAAAACTGTTTTTT. This rearrangement joins TRBV7-9 to TRBJ1-4; D uncertain. V was trimmed by 6 bases and J by 5 bases, leaving 7 bases between them. The CDR3 is 12 residues long. CDR1 and CDR2 (germline): SEHNR, FQNEAQ (reference sequence).

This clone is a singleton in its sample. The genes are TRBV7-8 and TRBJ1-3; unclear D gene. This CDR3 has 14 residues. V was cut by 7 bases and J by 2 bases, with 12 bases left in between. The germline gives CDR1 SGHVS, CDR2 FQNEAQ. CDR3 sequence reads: CASTPVATGNTIYF. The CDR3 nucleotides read TGTGCCAGCACCCCAGTGGCTACTGGAAACACCATATATTTT.

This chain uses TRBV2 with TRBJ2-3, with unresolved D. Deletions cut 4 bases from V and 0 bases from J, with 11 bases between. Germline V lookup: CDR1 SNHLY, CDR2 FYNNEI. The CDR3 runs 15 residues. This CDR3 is CASSGRAESTDTQYF. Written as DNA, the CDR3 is TGTGCCAGCAGTGGACGGGCGGAGAGCACAGATACGCAGTATTTT.

CDR3 sequence reads: CASSLRFGGGTSYEQYF. The CDR3, as DNA: TGTGCCAGCAGCTTGAGGTTCGGTGGCGGTACCTCCTACGAGCAGTACTTC. The chain combines TRBV5-6 with TRBJ2-7, with D uncertain. Looked up from germline, CDR1 is SGHDT and CDR2 is YYEEEE. This CDR3 region has 17 residues. Between the trimmed V and J ends, which lost 1 base and 0 bases, there was a span of 17 bases.

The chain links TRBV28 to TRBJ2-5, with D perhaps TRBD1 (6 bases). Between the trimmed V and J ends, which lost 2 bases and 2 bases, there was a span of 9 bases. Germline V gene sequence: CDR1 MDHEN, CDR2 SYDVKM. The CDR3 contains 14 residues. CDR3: CASSLPGAQETQYF. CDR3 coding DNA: TGTGCCAGCAGTTTACCAGGGGCACAAGAGACCCAGTACTTC. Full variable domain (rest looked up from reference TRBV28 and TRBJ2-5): DVKVTQSSRYLVKRTGEKVFLECVQDMDHENMFWYRQDPGLGLRLIYFSYDVKMKEKGDIPEGYSVSREKKERFSLILESASTNQTSMYLCASSLPGAQETQYFGPGTRLLVL.

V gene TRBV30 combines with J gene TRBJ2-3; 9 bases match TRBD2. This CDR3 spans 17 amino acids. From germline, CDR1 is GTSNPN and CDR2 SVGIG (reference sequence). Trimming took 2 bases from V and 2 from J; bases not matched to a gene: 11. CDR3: CAWSPPRLADNTDTQYF. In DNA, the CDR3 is TGTGCCTGGAGTCCCCCGAGACTAGCGGACAACACAGATACGCAGTATTTT. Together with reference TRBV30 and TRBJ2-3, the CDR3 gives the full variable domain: SQTIHQWPATLVQPVGSPLSLECTVEGTSNPNLYWYRQAAGRGLQLLFYSVGIGQISSEVPQNLSASRPQDRQFILSSKKLLLSDSGFYLCAWSPPRLADNTDTQYFGPGTRLTVL.

The CDR3 DNA reads as TGCGCCAGCAGCTTAGGGACTAGTGTCACAGATACGCAGTATTTT. Translated: CASSLGTSVTDTQYF. The J gene is TRBJ2-3, the V gene TRBV5-1; 8 nucleotides match TRBD2. Germline CDR1 SGHRS, CDR2 YFSETQ. The trim removed 2 bases at V and 2 bases at J, leaving 4 bases unmatched. The CDR3 spans 15 residues.

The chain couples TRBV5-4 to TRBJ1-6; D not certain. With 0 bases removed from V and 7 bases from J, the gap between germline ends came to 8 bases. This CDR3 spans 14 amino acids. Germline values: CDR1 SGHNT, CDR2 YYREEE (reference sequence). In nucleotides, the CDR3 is TGTGCCAGCAGCTTGGAACACCACAATTCACCCCTCCACTTT. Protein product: CASSLEHHNSPLHF.

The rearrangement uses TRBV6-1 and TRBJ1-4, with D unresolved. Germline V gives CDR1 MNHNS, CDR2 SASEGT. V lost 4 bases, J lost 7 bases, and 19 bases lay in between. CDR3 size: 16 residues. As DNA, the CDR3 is TGTGCCAGCAGTGCTTCCCCGCGGGGAGCGCGTGAAAAACTGTTTTTT. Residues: CASSASPRGAREKLFF.

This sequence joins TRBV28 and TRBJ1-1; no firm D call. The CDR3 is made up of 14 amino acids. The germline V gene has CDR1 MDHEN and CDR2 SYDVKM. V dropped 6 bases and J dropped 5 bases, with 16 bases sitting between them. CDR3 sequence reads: CASSPPGRQTEAFF. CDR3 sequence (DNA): TGTGCCAGCAGCCCCCCTGGGAGGCAGACTGAAGCTTTCTTT.